This record concerns one T cell receptor (beta chain) sequence. Its matching antigen is unknown. Through 5' RACE with UMI labels, the TRB cDNA libraries were prepared. After re-calling the 5' RACE reads, TCRdb lists one entry per CDR3 protein, DNA absent. This sample's clone table lists over 50,000 distinct CDR3 sequences. The sample comes from a study of CXCR3-negative and CXCR3-positive naive CD8 T cells. Notes on the study in general: Similar TRBV-TRBJ usage characterized naive CXCR3-negative and CXCR3-positive cells; memory cells differed. Naive subsets were similarly diverse, while memory CD8+ repertoires were much less diverse. Naive subsets expressed similar surface CD5; TRB CDR3 features served to infer TCR strength. Naive cells with CXCR3 showed TRB CDR3s that were more hydrophobic than those in CXCR3-negative naive cells.

The CDR3 is made up of 15 amino acids. Per germline, CDR1 SEHNR and CDR2 FQNEAQ (reference sequence). Sequencing was performed on naive CXCR3+ CD8+ T cells from blood. The subset denotes: CD45RO-CCR7+CD27+CD95- naive CD8+ T cells expressing CXCR3 (TNR3+). This clonotype originated in a human donor in good health. Some clones in this sample may be carry-over from other donors' samples. The rearrangement uses TRBV7-9 and TRBJ2-5; TCRdb's D call, TRBD2, is unchecked because there is no DNA. CDR3 region: CASSQREGVQETQYF.